The 18 T cell receptor beta chains below all came from one sample that was sequenced in a study of radiotherapy plus CTLA-4 blockade in lung cancer. Method: immunoSEQ multiplex PCR; TCRdb's copy keeps in-frame clones and lacks some. Here the sample spans 55,000 to 80,000 clones, around 80% being singletons. The source material was peripheral blood, sampled from a patient treated with radiotherapy plus ipilimumab. The receptors come from a human donor with non-small cell lung cancer who had a complete response to radiotherapy plus ipilimumab.

CDR3 loop: CASSYSRGYGYTF. Here the CDR3 DNA reads TGTGCCAGCAGCTATAGTAGGGGGTATGGCTACACCTTC. This chain uses TRBV6-6 with TRBJ1-2, with D tentatively TRBD1 (6 bases). The CDR3 has 13 residues. Germline CDR1 reads MNHNY; CDR2 reads SVGAGI (reference sequence). V lost 6 bases to trimming and J lost 5 bases, with 13 bases between them.

V usage is TRBV4-3 and J usage is TRBJ2-3, with 9 bases fitting TRBD2. V was pared by 2 bases and J by 3 bases, with 6 bases of the junction left unmatched. This CDR3 has 16 residues. Germline CDR1 LGHNA, CDR2 YSLEER. The CDR3: CASSQFSGSRTDTQYF. DNA for the CDR3: TGCGCCAGCAGCCAATTTAGCGGGAGTCGGACAGATACGCAGTATTTT.

The CDR3 DNA follows: TGCGCCAGCAGCCAGGAGGACAGGGTCGCTTCACCCCTCCACTTT. It codes for CASSQEDRVASPLHF. J is TRBJ1-6 and V is TRBV4-3; 8 bases line up with TRBD1. Germline-derived CDR1 and CDR2 are LGHNA and YSLEER. This CDR3 contains 15 residues. The V gene end was trimmed by 3 bases and the J gene end by 9 bases; junction bases not matched to a gene: 7.

This sequence joins TRBV5-1 and TRBJ2-5; perhaps TRBD2 as D (6 bases). This CDR3 has 13 amino acids. Germline CDR1 and CDR2: SGHRS and YFSETQ. Trimming cost V 2 bases and J 5 bases, with 10 bases left between them. CDR3 residues: CASSFGGLETQYF. Here the CDR3 DNA reads TGCGCCAGCAGCTTCGGAGGGCTGGAGACCCAGTACTTC.

The rearrangement links TRBV27 to TRBJ2-4, with 11 positions matching TRBD2. With V trimmed by 5 bases and J by 10 bases, 13 bases remained unmatched. The CDR3 is made up of 16 amino acids. Germline V gene sequence: CDR1 MNHEY, CDR2 SMNVEV (reference sequence). As DNA, the CDR3 is TGTGCCAGCAGTACTCAGACTAGCGGGGCCCAGGGGATTCAGTACTTC. As protein: CASSTQTSGAQGIQYF.

This chain links TRBV15 with TRBJ2-3, with 11 bases identical to TRBD2. The CDR3 is made up of 16 amino acids. CDR1 is LNHNV and CDR2 is YYDKDF in the germline V gene (reference sequence). V shed 8 bases, J shed 6 bases, and the junction held 13 bases outside the gene matches. CDR3 sequence: CATDPGLAGGLDTQYF. As DNA, the CDR3 is TGTGCCACCGATCCAGGGTTAGCGGGGGGGCTGGATACGCAGTATTTT.

This sequence joins TRBV29-1 and TRBJ2-2; the match to TRBD2 covers 11 bases. Germline V gene sequence: CDR1 SQVTM, CDR2 ANQGSEA. This CDR3 has 15 residues. V shed 6 bases, J shed 1 base, and the junction held 4 bases outside the gene matches. CDR3 sequence: CSVAGTSGNTGELFF. CDR3 nucleotide sequence: TGCAGCGTGGCCGGGACTAGCGGGAACACCGGGGAGCTGTTTTTT.

The chain uses TRBV10-3 and TRBJ1-6; D perhaps matches TRBD1 (5 bases). With 0 bases removed from V and 8 bases from J, the gap between germline ends came to 8 bases. Germline V CDR1 and CDR2: ENHRY, SYGVKD. The CDR3 is 14 residues long. The CDR3 coding sequence is TGTGCCATCAGTGAGTCGGTAGGGGATTCACCCCTCCACTTT. It yields the protein CAISESVGDSPLHF.

The rearrangement uses TRBV11-3 and TRBJ1-1; the D is unclear. CDR1 SGHNT and CDR2 YENEEA come from the germline V gene. V was shortened by 5 bases and J by 0 bases, with 19 bases between the two germline ends. The CDR3 loop spans 17 amino acids. CDR3 residues: CASSHGLLGLLNTEAFF. CDR3 bases: TGTGCCAGCAGCCACGGCCTTCTAGGGCTTTTGAACACTGAAGCTTTCTTT.

V is TRBV2 and J is TRBJ2-1; TRBD1 agrees at 10 bases. The V gene end was trimmed by 3 bases and the J gene end by 2 bases; junction bases not matched to a gene: 10. Germline CDR1 and CDR2: SNHLY and FYNNEI. The CDR3 extends over 18 amino acids. CDR3 protein: CASSEGGLGTGAYNEQFF. The CDR3 coding sequence is TGTGCCAGCAGTGAGGGTGGGCTGGGGACAGGGGCCTACAATGAGCAGTTCTTC.

The V and J genes are TRBV11-2 and TRBJ2-4, with 12 bases matching TRBD2. After removal of 5 bases from V and 7 bases from J, the junction contained 12 bases not matched to a gene. CDR3 size: 17 residues. CDR1 is SGHAT and CDR2 is FQNNGV in the germline V gene. The CDR3: CASSPKTSGSGVNIQYF. As DNA, the CDR3 is TGTGCCAGCAGCCCCAAGACTAGCGGGAGCGGGGTGAACATTCAGTACTTC.

This clone has a handful of counts. The V gene is TRBV14, the J gene TRBJ2-7, with 8 positions matching TRBD1. V was clipped by 4 bases and J by 2 bases; unmatched bases: 7. The germline CDR1 and CDR2 sequences are SGHDN and FVKESK. The CDR3 runs 15 residues. The CDR3 nucleotides read TGTGCCAGCAGCCCTCGGACAGGGCCAACCTACGAGCAGTACTTC. It encodes CASSPRTGPTYEQYF. Supplemented by reference TRBV14 and TRBJ2-7, the full variable domain reads EAGVTQFPSHSVIEKGQTVTLRCDPISGHDNLYWYRRVMGKEIKFLLHFVKESKQDESGMPNNRFLAERTGGTYSTLKVQPAELEDSGVYFCASSPRTGPTYEQYFGPGTRLTVT.

This clone appeared once. The chain carries TRBV4-3 and TRBJ1-4; D is perhaps TRBD1 (5 bases). The V gene lost 2 bases and the J gene lost 11 bases, with 15 bases spanning the gap. Germline CDR1 reads LGHNA; CDR2 reads YSLEER. The CDR3 extends over 14 amino acids. The CDR3 region is CASSQIVTGTKLFF. Written as DNA, the CDR3 is TGCGCCAGCAGCCAAATAGTGACGGGGACGAAACTGTTTTTT.

The V and J genes are TRBV6-1 and TRBJ2-1; D perhaps matches TRBD1 (6 bases). The ends were cut back, 1 base at V and 8 bases at J, with 18 bases in the middle. This CDR3 contains 16 residues. CDR1 MNHNS and CDR2 SASEGT come from the germline V gene. The CDR3 sequence: CASSEVGTRPRDEQFF. DNA for the CDR3: TGTGCCAGCAGTGAAGTGGGGACAAGGCCCAGGGATGAGCAGTTCTTC.

At least ten counts were recorded for this clone. The V and J genes are TRBV5-6 and TRBJ1-2; 7 nucleotides agree with TRBD1. V shed 3 bases and J 4 bases; nucleotides not matched to a gene: 15. The germline V gene has CDR1 SGHDT and CDR2 YYEEEE. The CDR3 runs 17 residues. CDR3 protein: CASSSPGQLPRFYGYTF. The CDR3 bases are TGTGCCAGCAGCTCTCCGGGACAGCTGCCGCGATTCTATGGCTACACCTTC.

The chain uses TRBV30 and TRBJ1-1; no clear D gene. The length of the CDR3 is 13 residues. Germline values: CDR1 GTSNPN, CDR2 SVGIG (reference sequence). V was clipped by 1 base and J by 5 bases, with 11 bases between them. This CDR3 is CAWSGLAGTEAFF. The CDR3 nucleotides are TGTGCCTGGAGTGGTCTCGCGGGGACTGAAGCTTTCTTT.

A single count supports this clone. The rearrangement uses TRBV14 and TRBJ2-7; perhaps TRBD2 as D (6 bases). Germline lookup yields CDR1 SGHDN and CDR2 FVKESK. This CDR3 comprises 15 residues. V dropped 2 bases and J dropped 2 bases, with 13 bases sitting between them. The CDR3 DNA is TGTGCCAGCAGCCAAATTGGGAGGATACCCTACGAGCAGTACTTC. Protein: CASSQIGRIPYEQYF.

This chain uses TRBV5-5 with TRBJ1-1; no firm D call. CDR1 SGHKS and CDR2 YYEKEE come from the germline V gene (reference sequence). V lost 0 bases and J 1 base, leaving 10 bases between the germline ends. The length of the CDR3 is 15 residues. CDR3 in DNA: TGTGCCAGCAGCTTGGTCGGCGACGCGAACACTGAAGCTTTCTTT. Translating gives CASSLVGDANTEAFF.